This passage covers 10 T cell receptor beta chains from one sample sequenced in a study of T-cell memory formation after mild COVID-19. TCRdb ran MiXCR on the 5' RACE reads and lists one entry per CDR3 protein. The sample consists of about 360,000 distinct CDR3 sequences, around 15% of them appearing once. Input material: PBMCs or a T cell subset sorted from them (not recorded which). Receptors were obtained from a man aged 18 to 30 who had mild COVID-19 (a few samples of this study predate the infection). Cell type and time point are not known.

The chain carries TRBV20-1 and TRBJ2-7; TRBD2 aligns across 7 bases. This CDR3 region has 14 residues. The germline gives CDR1 DFQATT, CDR2 SNEGSKA (reference sequence). The CDR3 here is CRDLGGGRGYEQYV. CDR3 DNA sequence: TGCAGGGATCTCGGCGGGGGACGTGGTTACGAGCAGTACGTC.

In this sample, this clonotype turned up a few times. This chain links TRBV5-1 with TRBJ2-7; the match to TRBD1 covers 9 bases. Germline V lookup: CDR1 SGHRS, CDR2 YFSETQ. Losses at the gene ends were 5 bases for V and 3 bases for J; bases not matched to a gene: 6. The CDR3 is made up of 14 amino acids. Written as DNA, the CDR3 is TGCGCCAGCAGTCTCGACAGGGGGAACTACGAGCAGTACTTC. It encodes CASSLDRGNYEQYF.

This rearrangement joins TRBV20-1 to TRBJ2-7; no reliable D call. V lost 0 bases and J lost 3, with 3 bases in between. The CDR3 is made up of 11 amino acids. Germline V lookup: CDR1 DFQATT, CDR2 SNEGSKA (reference sequence). CDR3 sequence reads: CSARDDYEQYF. The CDR3 DNA is TGCAGTGCTAGAGATGACTACGAGCAGTACTTC.

The rearrangement joins TRBV4-1 to TRBJ2-4; 9 nucleotides align to TRBD1. V gave up 2 bases and J gave up 4 bases; unmatched junction bases: 12. CDR1 and CDR2 (germline): MGHRA, YSYEKL. This CDR3 has 18 amino acids. The chain's CDR3 is CASSQPARDREAKNIQYF. DNA of the CDR3: TGCGCCAGCAGCCAACCTGCCCGGGACAGGGAAGCGAAAAACATTCAGTACTTC.

J is TRBJ2-7 and V is TRBV20-1; 9 bases agree with TRBD1. V was pared by 6 bases and J by 2 bases, with 8 bases of the junction left unmatched. This CDR3 comprises 14 residues. Germline values: CDR1 DFQATT, CDR2 SNEGSKA (reference sequence). CDR3 DNA sequence: TGCAGTGCAGGGACAGGGATTTATCCCTACGAGCAGTACTTC. Residues: CSAGTGIYPYEQYF.

J is TRBJ1-2 and V is TRBV19; no clear D. The V end lost 1 base, the J end lost 2 bases, and 8 bases lay between the germline ends. Germline V gives CDR1 LNHDA, CDR2 SQIVND (reference sequence). The CDR3 contains 14 residues. Here the CDR3 DNA reads TGTGCCAGTAGTATAGCCGCCGGAAACTATGGCTACACCTTC. Translation: CASSIAAGNYGYTF.

The chain employs TRBV28 and TRBJ2-2; D not certain. Trimming left V 2 bases short and J 8 bases short, with 9 bases between. The CDR3 has 13 amino acids. Germline values: CDR1 MDHEN, CDR2 SYDVKM. The CDR3 loop is CASSLIGFGELFF. CDR3 nucleotide sequence: TGTGCCAGCAGTTTAATCGGGTTTGGGGAGCTGTTTTTT.

The chain combines TRBV6-2 or TRBV6-3 with TRBJ2-7; D may correspond to TRBD1 or TRBD2 (5 bases each). The CDR3 is 15 residues long. V shed 1 base and J shed 2 bases, with 12 bases lying between them. Germline lookup yields CDR1 MNHEY and CDR2 SVGEGT. DNA of the CDR3: TGTGCCAGCAGTTACTGGGGGACGGATCCCTACGAGCAGTACTTC. Amino acids: CASSYWGTDPYEQYF.

This chain uses TRBV24-1 with TRBJ2-7; the D call may be TRBD1 or TRBD2 (5 bases each). Trimming removed 1 base from V and 0 bases from J, with 9 bases in between. Germline CDR1 reads KGHDR; CDR2 reads SFDVKD. The CDR3 consists of 15 residues. The CDR3 bases are TGTGCCACCAGTGATTTTTCTGGGGGCTCCTACGAGCAGTACTTC. Protein sequence: CATSDFSGGSYEQYF.

The rearrangement joins TRBV7-9 to TRBJ1-6; D gene ambiguous. The germline CDR1 and CDR2 sequences are SEHNR and FQNEAQ (reference sequence). The CDR3 runs to 16 residues. The V gene lost 5 bases and the J gene lost 9 bases, with 20 bases spanning the gap. The CDR3 sequence: CASSPTGGENTSPLHF. The CDR3 DNA reads as TGTGCCAGCAGCCCAACGGGCGGAGAGAACACTTCACCCCTCCACTTT.